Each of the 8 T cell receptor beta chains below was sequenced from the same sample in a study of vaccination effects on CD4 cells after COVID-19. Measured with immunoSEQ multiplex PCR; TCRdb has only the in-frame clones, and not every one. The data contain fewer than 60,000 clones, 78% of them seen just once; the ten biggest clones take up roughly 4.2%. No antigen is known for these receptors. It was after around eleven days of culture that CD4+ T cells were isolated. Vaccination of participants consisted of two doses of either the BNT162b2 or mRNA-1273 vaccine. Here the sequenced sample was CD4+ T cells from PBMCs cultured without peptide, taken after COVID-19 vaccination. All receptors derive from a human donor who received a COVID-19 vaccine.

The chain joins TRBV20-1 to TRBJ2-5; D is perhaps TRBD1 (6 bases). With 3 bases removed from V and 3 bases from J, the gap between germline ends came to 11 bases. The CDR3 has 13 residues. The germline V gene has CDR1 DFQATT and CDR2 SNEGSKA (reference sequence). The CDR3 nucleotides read TGCAGTGCTAGTTACAGGGAGAAAGAGACCCAGTACTTC. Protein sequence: CSASYREKETQYF.

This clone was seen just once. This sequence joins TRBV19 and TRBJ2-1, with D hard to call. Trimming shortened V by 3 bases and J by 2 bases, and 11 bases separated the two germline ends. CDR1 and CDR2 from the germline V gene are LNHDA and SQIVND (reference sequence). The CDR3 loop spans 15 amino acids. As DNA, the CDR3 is TGTGCCAGTAGTATGATTAGGACGCCCTACAATGAGCAGTTCTTC. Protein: CASSMIRTPYNEQFF. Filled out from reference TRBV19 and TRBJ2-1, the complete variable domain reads DGGITQSPKYLFRKEGQNVTLSCEQNLNHDAMYWYRQDPGQGLRLIYYSQIVNDFQKGDIAEGYSVSREKKESFPLTVTSAQKNPTAFYLCASSMIRTPYNEQFFGPGTRLTVL.

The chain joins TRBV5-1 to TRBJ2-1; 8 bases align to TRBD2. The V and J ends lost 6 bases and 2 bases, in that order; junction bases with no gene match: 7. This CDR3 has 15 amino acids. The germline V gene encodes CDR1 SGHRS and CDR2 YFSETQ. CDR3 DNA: TGCGCCAGCACGCGGGAGGCCCAAACCTACAATGAGCAGTTCTTC. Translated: CASTREAQTYNEQFF.

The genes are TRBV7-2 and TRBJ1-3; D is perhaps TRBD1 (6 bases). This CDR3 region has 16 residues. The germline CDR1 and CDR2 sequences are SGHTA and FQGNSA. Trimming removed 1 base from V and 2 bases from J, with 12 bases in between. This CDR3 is CASSLVGGTTGNTIYF. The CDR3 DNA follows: TGTGCCAGCAGCTTAGTAGGTGGGACAACTGGAAACACCATATATTTT.

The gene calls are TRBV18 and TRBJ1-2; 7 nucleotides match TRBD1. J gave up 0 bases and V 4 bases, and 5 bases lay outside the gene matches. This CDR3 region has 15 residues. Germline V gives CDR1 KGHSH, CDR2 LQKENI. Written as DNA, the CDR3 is TGTGCCAGCTCACGGGGACAGTCCCCTAACTATGGCTACACCTTC. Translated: CASSRGQSPNYGYTF. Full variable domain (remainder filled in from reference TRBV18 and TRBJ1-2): NAGVMQNPRHLVRRRGQEARLRCSPMKGHSHVYWYRQLPEEGLKFMVYLQKENIIDESGMPKERFSAEFPKEGPSILRIQQVVRGDSAAYFCASSRGQSPNYGYTFGSGTRLTVV.

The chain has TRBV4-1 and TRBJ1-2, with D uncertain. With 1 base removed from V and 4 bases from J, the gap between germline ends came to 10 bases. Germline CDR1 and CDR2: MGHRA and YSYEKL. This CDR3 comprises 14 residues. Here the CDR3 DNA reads TGCGCCAGCAGCCAAGGACGGCATCTCTATGGCTACACCTTC. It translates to CASSQGRHLYGYTF.

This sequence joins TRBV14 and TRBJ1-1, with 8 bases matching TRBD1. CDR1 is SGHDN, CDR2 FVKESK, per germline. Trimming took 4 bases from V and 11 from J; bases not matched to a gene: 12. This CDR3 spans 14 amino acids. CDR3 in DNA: TGTGCCAGCAGCCGAACAGGGGGGGTGATGGCGGCTTTCTTT. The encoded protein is CASSRTGGVMAAFF.

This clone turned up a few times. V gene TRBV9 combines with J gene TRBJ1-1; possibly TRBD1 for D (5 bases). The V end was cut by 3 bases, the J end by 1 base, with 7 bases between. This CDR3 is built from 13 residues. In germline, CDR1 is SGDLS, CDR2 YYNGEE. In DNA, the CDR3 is TGTGCCAGCAGCGCGGGACCGAACACTGAAGCTTTCTTT. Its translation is CASSAGPNTEAFF.